One and the same sample provided the 21 T cell receptor beta chains below, sequenced in a study of beta chain features in type 1 diabetes. Study-wide findings and caveats: Within each of all four CD4+ subsets, Type 1 diabetes patients had TCRB CDR3s that were moderately but significantly shorter.

The antigens these receptors bind are not known. Reverse transcription of all isolated RNA meant that expressed TCRB transcripts were sequenced. Data came from immunoSEQ multiplex PCR; TCRdb stores just in-frame clones and leaves some out. The profile shows 500,000 to 650,000 clones, 12% of them singletons. The specimen sequenced was naive CD4+ T cells from blood. The receptors originated from a man aged 30 to 39 with type 1 diabetes.

The CDR3 DNA follows: TGCGCCAGCAGCCGGCAGGACTTAGCGAATACGCAGTATTTT. Protein: CASSRQDLANTQYF. The J gene is TRBJ2-3, the V gene TRBV4-3; possible D gene TRBD2, 5 bases. CDR3 length: 14 amino acids. Germline V gene lookup returns CDR1 LGHNA and CDR2 YSLEER. V dropped 4 bases and J dropped 7 bases, with 15 bases sitting between them.

A few counts support this clone. The rearrangement joins TRBV5-1 to TRBJ1-1; 9 nucleotides align to TRBD1. This CDR3 has 19 residues. CDR1 and CDR2 (germline): SGHRS, YFSETQ. V shed 3 bases and J 0 bases; nucleotides not matched to a gene: 15. The CDR3 DNA is TGCGCCAGCAGCTCGTATGCCGGGACAGGGAACCTCATGAACACTGAAGCTTTCTTT. This codes for CASSSYAGTGNLMNTEAFF.

V and J are TRBV7-2 and TRBJ2-7; D is ambiguous. The germline V and J ends were trimmed by 8 bases and 0 bases, with 20 bases remaining between them. Germline assignment: CDR1 SGHTA and CDR2 FQGNSA. This CDR3 is built from 16 residues. The CDR3 reads CASGFNPGFPSYEQYF. The CDR3 nucleotides read TGTGCCAGCGGATTCAACCCCGGGTTCCCCTCCTACGAGCAGTACTTC.

The V gene is TRBV19, the J gene TRBJ1-2; no clear D. Germline V lookup: CDR1 LNHDA, CDR2 SQIVND (reference sequence). Trimming took 2 bases from V and 3 from J, leaving 4 bases between them. This CDR3 has 12 residues. The CDR3 spells CASSIRDYGYTF. The DNA for the CDR3 is TGTGCCAGTAGTATAAGGGACTATGGCTACACCTTC.

V usage is TRBV5-1 and J usage is TRBJ2-7, with 7 bases matching TRBD1. The CDR3 extends over 16 amino acids. Germline lookup yields CDR1 SGHRS and CDR2 YFSETQ. J lost 2 bases, V lost 0 bases, and 8 bases had no gene match. The CDR3 is CASSLGTRGQTYEQYF. CDR3 coding DNA: TGCGCCAGCAGCTTGGGAACAAGGGGACAGACCTACGAGCAGTACTTC. The entire variable domain, with the rest obtained from reference TRBV5-1 and TRBJ2-7, is as follows: KAGVTQTPRYLIKTRGQQVTLSCSPISGHRSVSWYQQTPGQGLQFLFEYFSETQRNKGNFPGRFSGRQFSNSRSEMNVSTLELGDSALYLCASSLGTRGQTYEQYFGPGTRLTVT.

The chain joins TRBV11-2 to TRBJ1-4; D possibly corresponds to TRBD1 (6 bases). Per germline, CDR1 SGHAT and CDR2 FQNNGV. This CDR3 contains 14 residues. The V end was cut by 6 bases, the J end by 8 bases, with 16 bases between. CDR3 sequence: CASSPPGGGEKLFF. Written as DNA, the CDR3 is TGTGCCAGCAGTCCTCCGGGAGGGGGGGAAAAACTGTTTTTT.

The CDR3 DNA follows: TGTGCCAGCAGCAAACAAGATTTATCCTACGAGCAGTACTTC. The encoded protein is CASSKQDLSYEQYF. The V call is TRBV9, the J call TRBJ2-7, with D unresolved. Trimming removed 4 bases at V and 1 base at J, with 12 bases between. Germline CDR1 SGDLS, CDR2 YYNGEE. The CDR3 is made up of 14 amino acids.

V and J are TRBV6-7 and TRBJ1-5, with D unclear. TRBV6-7 is annotated as an ORF whose role is uncertain. This CDR3 is built from 12 residues. V lost 8 bases to trimming and J lost 9 bases, with 14 bases between them. Here the CDR3 reads CASPARRGPQHF. The CDR3 coding sequence is TGTGCCAGCCCTGCAAGGAGAGGGCCCCAGCATTTT.

The chain combines TRBV25-1 with TRBJ2-5, with TRBD1 matching 9 bases. This CDR3 is built from 15 residues. Germline-derived CDR1 and CDR2 are MGHDK and SYGVNS. The junction had 10 bases not matched to a gene; V was cut back by 3 bases and J by 8 bases. DNA of the CDR3: TGTGCCAGCAGTGATGACAGGGGGATGCCTTTCACCCAGTACTTC. Translating gives CASSDDRGMPFTQYF.

The chain has TRBV4-3 and TRBJ1-5; D is unclear. Germline V gives CDR1 LGHNA, CDR2 YSLEER. The V end lost 4 bases, the J end lost 11 bases, and 18 bases lay between the germline ends. The CDR3 has 14 amino acids. The CDR3 region is CASSPEWRVGAQHF. CDR3 DNA: TGCGCCAGCAGCCCGGAATGGAGAGTTGGAGCCCAGCATTTT.

V usage is TRBV5-4 and J usage is TRBJ2-1, with a tentative D call TRBD1 (5 bases). The CDR3 is made up of 15 amino acids. Trimming pared 0 bases from V and 4 bases from J, leaving 11 bases between. Germline V gene sequence: CDR1 SGHNT, CDR2 YYREEE (reference sequence). The CDR3 sequence is CASSLETGPYNEQFF. CDR3 coding DNA: TGTGCCAGCAGCTTGGAAACAGGCCCTTACAATGAGCAGTTCTTC.

The rearrangement uses TRBV5-1 and TRBJ2-2; weak D call: TRBD1 (5 bases). CDR3 length equals 14 residues. V lost 4 bases to trimming and J lost 5 bases, with 12 bases between them. Germline CDR1 is SGHRS and CDR2 is YFSETQ. For the CDR3, the DNA is TGCGCCAGCAGCCAGGGCCCCGAGACCGGGGAGCTGTTTTTT. It encodes CASSQGPETGELFF.

This clone was recorded a few times. V gene TRBV10-2 combines with J gene TRBJ2-7; possible D gene TRBD1, 6 bases. CDR1 is WSHSY, CDR2 SAAADI, per germline. Trimming cost V 6 bases and J 2 bases, with 20 bases left between them. CDR3 length: 16 residues. The CDR3 coding sequence is TGCGCCAGCAGCTCTAATGGACAGCTTACCACCTACGAGCAGTACTTC. Its translation is CASSSNGQLTTYEQYF.

This clone has only a few counts. The rearrangement uses TRBV7-2 and TRBJ2-5, with D perhaps matching TRBD2 (5 bases). The CDR3 totals 15 residues. The V end was cut by 5 bases, the J end by 13 bases, with 26 bases between. CDR1 SGHTA and CDR2 FQGNSA come from the germline V gene. CDR3 in amino acids: CASSPIGSLSGWGYF. CDR3 in DNA: TGTGCCAGCAGCCCCATCGGGTCCCTATCGGGATGGGGGTACTTC. The full variable domain, its missing parts supplied by reference TRBV7-2 and TRBJ2-5, is GAGVSQSPSNKVTEKGKDVELRCDPISGHTALYWYRQSLGQGLEFLIYFQGNSAPDKSGLPSDRFSAERTGGSVSTLTIQRTQQEDSAVYLCASSPIGSLSGWGYFGPGTRLLVL.

V gene TRBV7-8 combines with J gene TRBJ2-1; D is uncertain. V was clipped by 1 base and J by 7 bases, with 8 bases between them. Germline V gene data show CDR1 as SGHVS and CDR2 as FQNEAQ. This CDR3 comprises 13 residues. The CDR3 DNA follows: TGTGCCAGCAGCTTAGGCACGGCTAATGAGCAGTTCTTC. Encoded protein: CASSLGTANEQFF.

The chain carries TRBV7-2 and TRBJ2-5, with D possibly TRBD2 on 6 matching bases. Trimming removed 2 bases from V and 5 bases from J, with 21 bases in between. Germline assignment: CDR1 SGHTA and CDR2 FQGNSA. This CDR3 spans 17 amino acids. CDR3 region: CASSLILADRTLETQYF. CDR3 bases: TGTGCCAGCAGCTTAATACTAGCTGATAGAACCTTGGAGACCCAGTACTTC. Full variable domain (rest looked up from reference TRBV7-2 and TRBJ2-5): GAGVSQSPSNKVTEKGKDVELRCDPISGHTALYWYRQSLGQGLEFLIYFQGNSAPDKSGLPSDRFSAERTGGSVSTLTIQRTQQEDSAVYLCASSLILADRTLETQYFGPGTRLLVL.

V and J are TRBV7-8 and TRBJ2-1; 10 nucleotides agree with TRBD1. The CDR3 covers 15 residues. Losses at the gene ends were 6 bases for V and 5 bases for J; bases not matched to a gene: 7. Germline assignment: CDR1 SGHVS and CDR2 FQNEAQ. CDR3 loop: CASRRPGQGHNEQFF. CDR3 DNA sequence: TGTGCCAGCAGGCGACCGGGACAGGGGCACAATGAGCAGTTCTTC.

CDR3 in amino acids: CASSLTPRAGGIYEQYF. CDR3 nucleotides: TGTGCCAGCAGTTTAACGCCGAGGGCGGGAGGTATCTACGAGCAGTACTTC. The chain employs TRBV28 and TRBJ2-7; 8 bases agree with TRBD2. Germline V gives CDR1 MDHEN, CDR2 SYDVKM. The length of the CDR3 is 17 residues. Trimming cost V 2 bases and J 3 bases; bases outside gene matches: 12.

The V and J genes are TRBV27 and TRBJ1-1; no reliable D call. CDR3 length: 14 residues. Germline CDR1 and CDR2: MNHEY and SMNVEV (reference sequence). V was shortened by 6 bases and J by 4 bases, with 15 bases between the two germline ends. The CDR3 DNA reads TGTGCCAGCAGGACGGGAGGAGTTTTCACTGAAGCTTTCTTT. Its translation is CASRTGGVFTEAFF.

This chain connects TRBV7-2 to TRBJ2-7; 9 positions agree with TRBD1. From germline, CDR1 is SGHTA and CDR2 FQGNSA. V lost 2 bases to trimming and J lost 2 bases; unmatched junction nucleotides: 4. CDR3 size: 15 residues. The chain's CDR3 is CASSLRTGEAYEQYF. The CDR3 DNA follows: TGTGCCAGCAGCTTAAGGACAGGGGAAGCCTACGAGCAGTACTTC.

The V and J genes are TRBV4-2 and TRBJ2-7; D is ambiguous. The CDR3 is made up of 17 amino acids. The V end lost 2 bases, the J end lost 0 bases, and 17 bases lay between the germline ends. Looked up from germline, CDR1 is LGHNA and CDR2 is YNFKEQ. CDR3 sequence reads: CASSQTGSVGSSYEQYF. CDR3 sequence (DNA): TGTGCCAGCAGCCAAACCGGGTCAGTCGGAAGCTCCTACGAGCAGTACTTC.